The TCR beta chain described here comes from a study of cytomegalovirus exposure and HLA in healthy donors. Nominally healthy donors provided the samples, though records likely missed some immune exposures. CDR1 LNHNV and CDR2 YYDKDF come from the germline V gene (reference sequence). The CDR3 consists of 15 residues. The ends lost 3 bases at V and 5 bases at J; junction bases unmatched: 4. Remarks on this clone: What it recognizes is unknown.

General study findings and limits: In a later analysis, an Asian-associated ancestry cluster reportedly showed fewer N-insertions than the roughly 690-donor mean. Earlier analysis found most TCR beta V segments productive about 90% or about 30% of the time. Accounts indicate the classifier identified cytomegalovirus status with strong specificity and sensitivity.

PCR primers comprised 60 Vbeta and 13 Jbeta primers. The protocol was immunoSEQ multiplex PCR, while the TCRdb copy is restricted to in-frame clones and leaves out a portion. This table has some 150,000 clones, 82% appearing once. The V and J genes are TRBV15 and TRBJ2-3, with 11 bases that match TRBD2. The receptor was isolated from a woman between 45 and 65 years old in good health and CMV-seropositive. Sequences were obtained from PBMCs. The CDR3 loop reads CATSSLAGGIDTQYF. In DNA, the CDR3 is TGTGCCACCAGCAGTCTAGCGGGGGGCATAGATACGCAGTATTTT.